Below are 4 T cell receptor beta chains sequenced from a single sample in a study of CD8 T cells in ankylosing spondylitis. TCRdb reprocessed the 5' RACE reads via MiXCR and lists one record per CDR3 protein. The data contain 100,000 to 150,000 distinct CDR3 sequences, roughly a tenth of them seen just once; the ten biggest clones take up more than 3%. Sequenced sample: blood, either unsorted or a sorted T cell fraction (not recorded which). The source is a male donor with ankylosing spondylitis or in good health (not recorded which).

This clonotype was seen ten or more times. V usage is TRBV19 and J usage is TRBJ2-2; TRBD1 matches at 11 bases. This CDR3 contains 15 residues. Germline CDR1 LNHDA, CDR2 SQIVND (reference sequence). The V and J ends lost 5 bases and 7 bases, in that order; junction bases with no gene match: 6. CDR3 DNA sequence: TGTGCCAGTAGTGTCGGGACAGGGGGAATCGGGGAGCTGTTTTTT. Amino acids: CASSVGTGGIGELFF.

This clonotype was observed many times. The chain is built from TRBV29-1 and TRBJ1-1; D call uncertain. V lost 6 bases and J lost 7, with 18 bases in between. CDR3 length: 13 amino acids. Germline values: CDR1 SQVTM, CDR2 ANQGSEA. This chain's CDR3 is CSVRQDRELEAFF. In DNA form, the CDR3 reads TGCAGCGTCAGACAAGACCGTGAGCTTGAAGCTTTCTTT.

V usage is TRBV15 and J usage is TRBJ2-5; D uncertain. The CDR3 totals 15 residues. Germline CDR1 and CDR2: LNHNV and YYDKDF (reference sequence). Trimming cost V 0 bases and J 0 bases, with 8 bases left between them. CDR3 DNA: TGTGCCACCAGCAGAGAACAGTGGCACCAAGAGACCCAGTACTTC. Translation: CATSREQWHQETQYF.

This clonotype was observed at least ten times. V gene TRBV6-5 combines with J gene TRBJ2-2; 9 nucleotides align to TRBD2. The junction had 2 bases not matched to a gene; V was cut back by 0 bases and J by 6 bases. This CDR3 spans 15 amino acids. Germline values: CDR1 MNHEY, CDR2 SVGAGI. The CDR3 DNA is TGTGCCAGCAGTTACTCGGTAGCGGGAGCCGGGGAGCTGTTTTTT. Translating gives CASSYSVAGAGELFF.